The rows below give T cell receptor beta chains drawn from one sample of a study of shared clonotypes between healthy human individuals. Libraries were prepared by immunoSEQ multiplex PCR; TCRdb keeps only in-frame clonotypes and omits some of them. Among over 2 million clones listed, less than 95% were seen once. The sequenced sample consisted of naive CD4+ T cells from PBMCs. The receptors come from a man younger than 35 in good health. Some clones in this sample may be carry-over from other donors' samples. The CDR3 runs from the conserved cysteine through the conserved F or W. Fields, in order: V gene, D gene, J gene, clone size, CDR3 DNA, CDR3 protein. A D gene is named only where the DNA matches it firmly. Clone size is not always given. Where it is, it says once, few, many or a class for expanded clones.

>TRBV5-1|.|TRBJ2-2|.
TGCGCCAGCAGCTTGGCCTTGGAAAGATTTAGCGGCACGAACACCGGGGAGCTGTTTTTT
CASSLALERFSGTNTGELFF
>TRBV6-5|TRBD1|TRBJ1-2|.
TGTGCCAGCAGTTACGGGACAGGCTTCTATGGCTACACCTTC
CASSYGTGFYGYTF
>TRBV6-5|TRBD1|TRBJ1-2|.
TGTGCCAGCAGAAACCCCCAGGGGGGGGGTGGCTACACCTTC
CASRNPQGGGGYTF
>TRBV18|TRBD1|TRBJ1-4|.
TGTGCCAGCTCGTGGACAGGGGGCGAAGAGAAACTGTTTTTT
CASSWTGGEEKLFF
>TRBV15|.|TRBJ1-5|.
TGTGCCACCAGCAGAGATAGCCCGCAGGCCAATCAGCCCCAGCATTTT
CATSRDSPQANQPQHF
>TRBV6-1|TRBD1|TRBJ1-2|.
TGTGCCAGCACTATAAACCGGGACAGGGAGAATGGCTACACCTTC
CASTINRDRENGYTF
>TRBV2|TRBD1|TRBJ1-5|few
TGTGCCAGCAGCGGACAGGGTTTCGGGCCCCAGCATTTT
CASSGQGFGPQHF
>TRBV2|.|TRBJ2-1|once
TGTGCCAGCACCAAAGAGGGCTACAATGAGCAGTTCTTC
CASTKEGYNEQFF
>TRBV6-5|.|TRBJ1-1|.
TGTGCCAGCAGTTACTGGGGGTCGAGCACTGAAGCTTTCTTT
CASSYWGSSTEAFF
>TRBV7-2|TRBD1|TRBJ1-3|.
TGTGCCAGCAGCTCTGGGACAGGGGGCACTGGAAACACCATATATTTT
CASSSGTGGTGNTIYF
>TRBV6-1|TRBD2|TRBJ2-2|.
TGTGCCAGCAGTGACGGACTAGCGGGAGGAGAGTACACCGGGGAGCTGTTTTTT
CASSDGLAGGEYTGELFF
>TRBV18|.|TRBJ1-5|.
TGTGCCAGCTCACCGGTGTCGCGACTCGAACAGCCCCAGCATTTT
CASSPVSRLEQPQHF
>TRBV2|.|TRBJ2-7|.
TGTGCCAGCTGGTTAGGGAGCGAGCAGTACTTC
CASWLGSEQYF
>TRBV25-1|.|TRBJ1-1|.
TGTGCCAGCAGTGACGGCAGGGAAGGGAACACTGAAGCTTTCTTT
CASSDGREGNTEAFF
>TRBV7-6|TRBD1|TRBJ1-2|.
TGTGCCAGCAGCTTAGCGGAGCCGGGACAGGGGTCGACGGGGTATGGCTACACCTTC
CASSLAEPGQGSTGYGYTF
>TRBV7-3|.|TRBJ2-3|.
TGTGCCAGCAGCCCAACTAGGGCAGATACGCAGTATTTT
CASSPTRADTQYF
>TRBV18|.|TRBJ2-5|once
TGTGCCAGCTCGTCGGGGGAGACCCAGTACTTC
CASSSGETQYF
>TRBV4-2|.|TRBJ2-7|.
TGTGCCAGCAGCCCCATAGGGGGGGACTATCTCTACGAGCAGTACTTC
CASSPIGGDYLYEQYF
>TRBV5-1|TRBD1|TRBJ1-1|.
TGCGCCAGCAGTTCCGGGACAGAGAACACTGAAGCTTTCTTT
CASSSGTENTEAFF
>TRBV2|.|TRBJ2-7|.
TGTGCCAGCAGTGCTGGGCGGGACTCCTACGAGCAGTACTTC
CASSAGRDSYEQYF
>TRBV5-8|.|TRBJ2-3|.
TGCAAGTACGGCGGGGCCCCTTTCACAGATACGCAGTATTTT
CKYGGAPFTDTQYF
>TRBV14|.|TRBJ2-1|.
TGTGCCAGCAGCCGCTACATTGGACAGAGCTCCTACAATGAGCAGTTCTTC
CASSRYIGQSSYNEQFF
>TRBV5-6|.|TRBJ2-5|.
TGTGCCAGCAGCTTGGATACGAGGGAGACCCAGTACTTC
CASSLDTRETQYF
>TRBV7-3|.|TRBJ1-1|few
TGTGCCAGCAGCTCAATGAACACTGAAGCTTTCTTT
CASSSMNTEAFF
>TRBV28|.|TRBJ2-1|.
TGTGCCAGCAGAGTTGGGGCAGTCGTCAAGCAGTTCTTC
CASRVGAVVKQFF
>TRBV2|.|TRBJ1-5|.
TGTGCCAGCAGTGAAGGGTCAGGGTCTCAGCCCCAGCATTTT
CASSEGSGSQPQHF
>TRBV7-3|.|TRBJ1-2|.
TGTGCCAGCAGCCCGGCCCCAAACTATGGCTACACCTTC
CASSPAPNYGYTF
>TRBV28|.|TRBJ1-1|few
TGTGCCAGCACTTCGGGAATGAACACTGAAGCTTTCTTT
CASTSGMNTEAFF
>TRBV28|.|TRBJ1-4|.
TGTGCCGGCGGCGGGGGGCCTAATGAAAAACTGTTTTTT
CAGGGGPNEKLFF
>TRBV5-1|TRBD2|TRBJ2-1|.
TGCGCCTCGGGACTAGCGGGAGGGTATGAGCAGTTCTTC
CASGLAGGYEQFF
>TRBV30|.|TRBJ1-6|few
TGTGCCTGGAGTTCCTTTCTACCGGACCATTCACCCCTCCACTTT
CAWSSFLPDHSPLHF
>TRBV9|.|TRBJ1-6|.
TGTGCCAGCAGCGTAGAGGGACTGAATTCACCCCTCCACTTT
CASSVEGLNSPLHF
>TRBV28|.|TRBJ2-7|.
TGTGCCAGCAGTGGGTACAGGTACCCCACCTACGAGCAGTACTTC
CASSGYRYPTYEQYF
>TRBV7-9|.|TRBJ1-1|.
TGTGCCAGCAGCTTAACCGGGATTGTACCTGAAGCTTTCTTT
CASSLTGIVPEAFF
>TRBV11-3|.|TRBJ2-1|.
TGTGCCAGCAGCTTAGCTTGGGAGGGGGGAAATGAGCAGTTCTTC
CASSLAWEGGNEQFF
>TRBV4-3|TRBD2|TRBJ2-7|.
TGCGCCAGCAGCCAAACTAGCGGGAGGGCAGTAGGAAAATACGAGCAGTACTTC
CASSQTSGRAVGKYEQYF
>TRBV5-4|.|TRBJ1-4|.
TGTGCCAGCAGCTTGGGAGGGACCGCCTATAATGAAAAACTGTTTTTT
CASSLGGTAYNEKLFF
>TRBV7-2|.|TRBJ2-2|.
TGTGCCAGCAGCTTAGATCGGGGATCAAGGGAGCTGTTTTTT
CASSLDRGSRELFF
>TRBV5-1|.|TRBJ1-5|.
TGCGCCAGCAGCGGGAGAGGGGACGGGATTGAGCCCCAGCATTTT
CASSGRGDGIEPQHF
>TRBV19|TRBD1|TRBJ1-2|.
TGTGCCAGTAGTATAGCCACCGGACAGGGGTATGGCTACACCTTC
CASSIATGQGYGYTF
>TRBV19|.|TRBJ1-1|.
TGTGCCAGTAGTGTTGTTATAGGGCCCACTGAAGCTTTCTTT
CASSVVIGPTEAFF
>TRBV6-5|TRBD1|TRBJ1-4|.
TGTGCCAGCAGTCACAGGACAGGGTGGGACGAAAAACTGTTTTTT
CASSHRTGWDEKLFF
>TRBV5-1|TRBD2|TRBJ2-7|.
TGCGCCAGCAGCCCAAGAGGAGGGGCGGGGGCCTACGAGCAGTACTTC
CASSPRGGAGAYEQYF
>TRBV6-6|TRBD1|TRBJ2-7|.
TGTGCCAGCAGCAGACCGGGACAGGGGATGGGGGAGCAGTACTTC
CASSRPGQGMGEQYF
>TRBV7-2|.|TRBJ1-4|.
TGTGCCAGCAGCTTAAGTCGTAATGAAAAACTGTTTTTT
CASSLSRNEKLFF
>TRBV7-3|.|TRBJ1-4|few
TGTGCCAGCAGCTTAAGGCCAAATGAAAAACTGTTTTTT
CASSLRPNEKLFF
>TRBV15|.|TRBJ2-1|.
TGTGCCACCAGCCGACATGCCGGGACTTCCGCCTACAATGAGCAGTTCTTC
CATSRHAGTSAYNEQFF